The 23 T cell receptor beta chains below come from one sample, sequenced in a study of read filtering for tumor transcriptome and immune sequencing. The library was built from roughly 400 ng RNA with molecular barcoded adaptors for alpha/delta and beta/gamma chains. MiXCR, run by TCRdb on the reads, gives a single entry per CDR3 protein. The sample carries 50,000 to 65,000 distinct CDR3 sequences, approximately 19% recorded once. Sequenced input: a population of CD138-negative cells sorted from bone marrow. The source of these receptors is a donor aged 40 or older with multiple myeloma.

This clonotype was seen many times. The genes are TRBV29-1 and TRBJ1-5; D is unresolved. This CDR3 comprises 13 residues. Germline V CDR1 and CDR2: SQVTM, ANQGSEA. V was shortened by 1 base and J by 7 bases, with 11 bases between the two germline ends. CDR3 DNA: TGCAGCGTTGAAGGAAACGATGGACAGCCCCAGCATTTT. Its protein product is CSVEGNDGQPQHF. Combining the CDR3 with reference TRBV29-1 and TRBJ1-5 gives the whole variable domain SAVISQKPSRDICQRGTSLTIQCQVDSQVTMMFWYRQQPGQSLTLIATANQGSEATYESGFVIDKFPISRPNLTFSTLTVSNMSPEDSSIYLCSVEGNDGQPQHFGDGTRLSIL.

As to this clonotype: A much larger clone differs from this one at a single base, so this may be a read error. A read error is likely, as this CDR3 ends without the conserved phenylalanine or tryptophan. The chain couples TRBV3-1 to TRBJ2-1, with 10 bases lining up with TRBD2. V dropped 2 bases and J dropped 6; count of bases not matched to a gene: 4. This CDR3 spans 15 amino acids. Germline assignment: CDR1 LGHDT and CDR2 YNNKEL (reference sequence). CDR3 in DNA: TGTGCCAGCAGCCAAAGCGGGAGGGCCCTCAATGAGCAGTTCCTC. Amino acids: CASSQSGRALNEQFL.

This clonotype was detected many times. The gene calls are TRBV24-1 and TRBJ2-1; 8 bases line up with TRBD1. The germline V gene encodes CDR1 KGHDR and CDR2 SFDVKD. Trimming took 4 bases from V and 4 from J; bases not matched to a gene: 14. This CDR3 comprises 18 residues. CDR3: CATSEDDRGSVGYNEQFF. The CDR3 DNA reads as TGTGCCACCAGTGAGGATGACAGGGGATCAGTGGGATACAATGAGCAGTTCTTC.

Many counts were recorded for this clonotype. The rearrangement links TRBV20-1 to TRBJ1-1; D might be TRBD1 (5 bases). Between the trimmed V and J ends, which lost 3 bases and 5 bases, there was a span of 13 bases. The CDR3 is 13 amino acids. Looked up from germline, CDR1 is DFQATT and CDR2 is SNEGSKA (reference sequence). This CDR3 reads CSARSPGGTEAFF. In DNA form, the CDR3 reads TGCAGTGCTAGGTCCCCGGGGGGTACTGAAGCTTTCTTT.

About this clonotype: One base away lies a much larger clone, so this may be a sequencing read error. The conserved phenylalanine or tryptophan normally closing the CDR3 is absent here, so this likely arose from a read error. The rearrangement joins TRBV27 to TRBJ1-1, with D possibly matching TRBD1 (6 bases). Germline lookup yields CDR1 MNHEY and CDR2 SMNVEV (reference sequence). The ends were cut back, 0 bases at V and 4 bases at J, with 9 bases in the middle. There are 14 residues in the CDR3. The CDR3 spells CASSLSRGSTEAFS. DNA for the CDR3: TGTGCCAGCAGTTTATCGAGGGGGAGCACTGAAGCTTTCTCT.

Regarding this clonotype: Given a much more abundant clone one base away, this may be a read error. CDR3 region: CASSFKTGELFF. DNA for the CDR3: TGTGCCAGCAGCTTTAAGACCGGGGAGCTGTTTTTT. The J gene is TRBJ2-2, the V gene TRBV7-9; D unresolved. The length of the CDR3 is 12 residues. Germline V gene data show CDR1 as SEHNR and CDR2 as FQNEAQ (reference sequence). V was trimmed by 3 bases and J by 5 bases, leaving 4 bases between them. Full variable domain (remainder filled in from reference TRBV7-9 and TRBJ2-2): DTGVSQNPRHKITKRGQNVTFRCDPISEHNRLYWYRQTLGQGPEFLTYFQNEAQLEKSRLLSDRFSAERPKGSFSTLEIQRTEQGDSAMYLCASSFKTGELFFGEGSRLTVL.

This clonotype was recorded many times. The genes are TRBV10-3 and TRBJ1-2, with D tentatively TRBD1 (6 bases). Germline CDR1 ENHRY, CDR2 SYGVKD. The CDR3 runs to 14 residues. V was clipped by 10 bases and J by 5 bases, with 20 bases between them. Here the CDR3 DNA reads TGTGCCACCGACCAGGGGACGCGAGGGTATGGCTACACCTTC. Translation gives CATDQGTRGYGYTF.

This clonotype was recorded many times. The V call is TRBV28, the J call TRBJ2-7; perhaps D is TRBD1 or TRBD2 (5 bases each). The germline V gene encodes CDR1 MDHEN and CDR2 SYDVKM. This CDR3 contains 12 residues. V lost 8 bases to trimming and J lost 2 bases, with 10 bases between them. The DNA for the CDR3 is TGTGCCAGCGGGGGAGCCCCCTACGAGCAGTACTTC. Its translation: CASGGAPYEQYF.

To note about this clonotype: One base away lies a much larger clone, so this may be a sequencing read error. V usage is TRBV11-2 and J usage is TRBJ1-1; no reliable D call. Per germline, CDR1 SGHAT and CDR2 FQNNGV. This CDR3 region has 13 residues. CDR3 bases: TGTGCCAGCAGCTTAGAGACCGACACTGGAGCTTTCTTT. Its translation is CASSLETDTGAFF.

Worth noting for this clonotype: This may arise from a read error, as a much more abundant clone is one base away. This chain connects TRBV18 to TRBJ2-2; D possibly corresponds to TRBD1 (7 bases). Germline lookup yields CDR1 KGHSH and CDR2 LQKENI. The CDR3 spans 16 residues. The CDR3 sequence is CASSPPSRGDTRELFF. CDR3 bases: TGTGCCAGCTCACCACCGAGCAGGGGGGACACCCGGGAGCTGTTTTTT.

Of note for this clonotype: It may be a read error: a sequence one base away is much more abundant. The V and J genes are TRBV7-3 and TRBJ2-2; either TRBD1 or TRBD2 may fit D (6 bases each). Germline assignment: CDR1 SGHTA and CDR2 FQGTGA. This CDR3 contains 15 residues. In DNA form, the CDR3 reads TGTGCCAGCAGCTTAACGGGGGGCACAACCGAGGAGCTGTTTTTT. It translates to CASSLTGGTTEELFF.

This clonotype has ten or more counts. This chain joins TRBV7-2 and TRBJ2-7; 8 nucleotides line up with TRBD2. CDR3 length: 15 amino acids. The V segment lost 1 base and the J segment 1 base; nucleotides outside the gene matches: 3. CDR1 is SGHTA and CDR2 is FQGNSA in the germline V gene. The chain's CDR3 is CASSLVVAGSYEQYF. The CDR3 region has the DNA TGTGCCAGCAGCTTAGTGGTAGCGGGATCCTACGAGCAGTACTTC. The full variable domain, its missing parts supplied by reference TRBV7-2 and TRBJ2-7, is GAGVSQSPSNKVTEKGKDVELRCDPISGHTALYWYRQSLGQGLEFLIYFQGNSAPDKSGLPSDRFSAERTGGSVSTLTIQRTQQEDSAVYLCASSLVVAGSYEQYFGPGTRLTVT.

This clonotype occurred many times. The chain couples TRBV27 to TRBJ2-4, with TRBD1 as a possible D gene (6 bases). The V and J ends lost 3 bases and 4 bases respectively, with 7 bases between them. This CDR3 contains 13 residues. Germline CDR1 MNHEY, CDR2 SMNVEV (reference sequence). CDR3 amino acids: CASSLDRKNIQYF. The CDR3, as DNA: TGTGCCAGCAGTTTGGACAGAAAAAACATTCAGTACTTC.

This clonotype was detected ten times or more. The chain uses TRBV29-1 and TRBJ2-5; the match to TRBD1 covers 9 bases. The V gene's germline CDR1 is SQVTM and CDR2 ANQGSEA. The ends lost 7 bases at V and 4 bases at J; junction bases unmatched: 7. The CDR3 runs 13 residues. CDR3 DNA: TGCAGCGCTACGGGACAGGGAGTAGAGACCCAGTACTTC. It codes for CSATGQGVETQYF.

For this clonotype: This may be a read error: a much more frequent sequence differs by one nucleotide. V usage is TRBV24-1 and J usage is TRBJ1-4; D gene uncertain. The CDR3 is 14 amino acids. Germline CDR1 KGHDR, CDR2 SFDVKD. CDR3 coding DNA: TGTGCCACCAGTTCAGGTGGGCCTAATGAAAGACTGTTTTTT. Translation gives CATSSGGPNERLFF.

This clonotype was detected many times. The J gene is TRBJ2-1, the V gene TRBV19, with D possibly being TRBD1 (7 bases). Germline V gives CDR1 LNHDA, CDR2 SQIVND (reference sequence). V lost 9 bases and J 0 bases, leaving 15 bases between the germline ends. CDR3 size: 15 residues. The CDR3 loop reads CASRRDRFSYNEQFF. The CDR3 DNA reads as TGTGCCAGCCGGCGGGACAGATTCTCCTACAATGAGCAGTTCTTC.

This clonotype was seen at least ten times. This sequence joins TRBV19 and TRBJ2-2, with D unclear. The CDR3 consists of 15 residues. Trimming cost V 0 bases and J 0 bases, with 5 bases left between them. The germline V gene has CDR1 LNHDA and CDR2 SQIVND (reference sequence). CDR3 sequence (DNA): TGTGCCAGTAGTATAGACGGGTCGAACACCGGGGAGCTGTTTTTT. It specifies CASSIDGSNTGELFF. The variable domain in full, with the rest retrieved from reference TRBV19 and TRBJ2-2, is DGGITQSPKYLFRKEGQNVTLSCEQNLNHDAMYWYRQDPGQGLRLIYYSQIVNDFQKGDIAEGYSVSREKKESFPLTVTSAQKNPTAFYLCASSIDGSNTGELFFGEGSRLTVL.

This clonotype showed up many times. The rearrangement joins TRBV20-1 to TRBJ2-7; D is undetermined. The CDR3 totals 12 residues. V was shortened by 2 bases and J by 5 bases, with 10 bases between the two germline ends. The germline V gene has CDR1 DFQATT and CDR2 SNEGSKA (reference sequence). For the CDR3, the DNA is TGCAGTGCTAGAAAGGAACCCCACGAGCAGTACTTC. It specifies CSARKEPHEQYF.

This chain joins TRBV13 and TRBJ1-2; 10 positions match TRBD1. In germline, CDR1 is PRHDT, CDR2 FYEKMQ (reference sequence). The CDR3 spans 15 residues. V dropped 5 bases and J dropped 4; count of bases not matched to a gene: 7. CDR3 nucleotides: TGTGCCAGCAGCCCTCGACAGGGGGCTACCTATGGCTACACCTTC. This sequence encodes CASSPRQGATYGYTF. Looking up the rest from reference TRBV13 and TRBJ1-2 gives the full variable domain: AAGVIQSPRHLIKEKRETATLKCYPIPRHDTVYWYQQGPGQDPQFLISFYEKMQSDKGSIPDRFSAQQFSDYHSELNMSSLELGDSALYFCASSPRQGATYGYTFGSGTRLTVV.

This clonotype has a count of ten or more. This sequence joins TRBV7-2 and TRBJ2-3, with TRBD1 matching over 8 bases. Germline CDR1 SGHTA, CDR2 FQGNSA. The CDR3 runs to 15 residues. With 5 bases clipped from V and 2 bases from J, the junction kept 6 bases outside the gene matches. CDR3 protein: CASSPGQGVTDTQYF. CDR3 nucleotides: TGTGCCAGCAGCCCCGGACAGGGAGTCACAGATACGCAGTATTTT.

A word on this clonotype: A much larger clone lies a single base off, so this may be a read error. The genes are TRBV20-1 and TRBJ2-7; D might be TRBD2 (5 bases). Trimming removed 2 bases from V and 6 bases from J, with 17 bases in between. CDR3 length: 14 amino acids. Per the germline V gene, CDR1 is DFQATT and CDR2 is SNEGSKA (reference sequence). The CDR3 DNA reads TGCAGTGCTAGACCGGGCGGGTTGCCTCTCGAGCAGTACTTC. Amino acid sequence: CSARPGGLPLEQYF.

This clonotype was seen at least ten times. V gene TRBV19 combines with J gene TRBJ2-2; no firm D call. Germline CDR1 reads LNHDA; CDR2 reads SQIVND (reference sequence). Trimming stripped 6 bases from V and 4 bases from J, with 15 bases between. The CDR3 runs 15 residues. The CDR3 nucleotides are TGTGCCAGTAGCCCCGGGCGGCAGGTCACCGGGGAGCTGTTTTTT. It yields the protein CASSPGRQVTGELFF.

The V call is TRBV19, the J call TRBJ1-1, with D unresolved. The V end was cut by 1 base, the J end by 3 bases, with 12 bases between. This CDR3 comprises 15 residues. Germline loops: CDR1 LNHDA, CDR2 SQIVND (reference sequence). CDR3 DNA sequence: TGTGCCAGTAGTATAGTTACGGGCAGCCACACTGAAGCTTTCTTT. It encodes CASSIVTGSHTEAFF.